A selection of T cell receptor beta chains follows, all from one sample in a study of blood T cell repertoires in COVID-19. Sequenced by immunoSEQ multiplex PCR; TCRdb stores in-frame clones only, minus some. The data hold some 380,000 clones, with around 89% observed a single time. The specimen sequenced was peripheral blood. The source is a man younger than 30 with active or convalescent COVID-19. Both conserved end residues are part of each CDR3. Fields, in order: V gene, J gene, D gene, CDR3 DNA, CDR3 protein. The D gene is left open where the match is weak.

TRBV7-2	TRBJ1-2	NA	TGTGCCAGCAGCTTAGAACAGGGTCGCTATGGCTACACCTTC	CASSLEQGRYGYTF
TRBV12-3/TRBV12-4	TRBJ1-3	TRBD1	TGTGCCAGCAGTTCGACAGGGGGAAACACCATATATTTT	CASSSTGGNTIYF
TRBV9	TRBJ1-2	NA	TGTGCCAGCAGCGTAGATTCGGCTAACTATGGCTACACCTTC	CASSVDSANYGYTF
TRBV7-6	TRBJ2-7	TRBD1	TGTGCCAGCAGCTTATTACAGGGGAAGGTCGAGCAGTACTTC	CASSLLQGKVEQYF
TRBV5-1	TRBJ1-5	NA	TGCGCCAGCAGCCCCCTGGGCAATAATCAGCCCCAGCATTTT	CASSPLGNNQPQHF
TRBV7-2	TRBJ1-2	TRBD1	TGTGCCAGCAGCTTACAGACAGGGGCCTCCTATGGCTACACCTTC	CASSLQTGASYGYTF
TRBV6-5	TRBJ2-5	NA	TGTGCCAGCAGTTACTCGTCAGGGACACAAGAGACCCAGTACTTC	CASSYSSGTQETQYF
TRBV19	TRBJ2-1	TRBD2	TGTGCCAGTACCCCGGGACTAGCGGGATTAAATGAGCAGTTCTTC	CASTPGLAGLNEQFF
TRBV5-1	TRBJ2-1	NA	TGCGCCAGCAGCGTCGTCCTAAACAATGAGCAGTTCTTC	CASSVVLNNEQFF
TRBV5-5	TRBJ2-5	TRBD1	TGTGCCAGCAGCTTACAGGGGGAAGAGACCCAGTACTTC	CASSLQGEETQYF
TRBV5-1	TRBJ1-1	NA	TGCGCCAGCAGTTTCAGGGGTCCTGAAGCTTTCTTT	CASSFRGPEAFF
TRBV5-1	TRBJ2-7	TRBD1	TGCGCCAGCAGCTTGGGGGACAGGGGATGGGACGAGCAGTACTTC	CASSLGDRGWDEQYF